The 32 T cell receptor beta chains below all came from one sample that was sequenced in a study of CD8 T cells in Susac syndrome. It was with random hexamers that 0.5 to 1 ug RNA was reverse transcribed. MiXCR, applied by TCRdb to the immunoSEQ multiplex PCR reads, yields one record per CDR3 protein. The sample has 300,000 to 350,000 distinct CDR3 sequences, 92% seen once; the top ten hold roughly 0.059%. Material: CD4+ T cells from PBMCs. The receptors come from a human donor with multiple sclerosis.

The CDR3 sequence: CASSFPLGEQYF. The DNA of the CDR3 is TGTGCCAGCAGCTTCCCCCTTGGCGAGCAGTACTTC. V is TRBV14 and J is TRBJ2-7; D uncertain. Deletions cut 5 bases from V and 6 bases from J, with 11 bases between. From germline, CDR1 is SGHDN and CDR2 FVKESK. The CDR3 loop spans 12 amino acids.

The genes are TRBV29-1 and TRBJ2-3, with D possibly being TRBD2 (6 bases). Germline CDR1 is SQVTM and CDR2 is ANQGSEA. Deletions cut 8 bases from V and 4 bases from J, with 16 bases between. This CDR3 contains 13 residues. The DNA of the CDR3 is TGCAGCTTAGGAGGGAGGAGCGCAGATACGCAGTATTTT. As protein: CSLGGRSADTQYF.

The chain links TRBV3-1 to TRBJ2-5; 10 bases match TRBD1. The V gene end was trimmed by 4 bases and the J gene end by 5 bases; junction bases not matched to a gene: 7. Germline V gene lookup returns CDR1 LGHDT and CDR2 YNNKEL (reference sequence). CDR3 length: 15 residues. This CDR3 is CASSLYPGQGETQYF. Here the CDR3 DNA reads TGTGCCAGCAGCCTATATCCGGGACAGGGGGAGACCCAGTACTTC.

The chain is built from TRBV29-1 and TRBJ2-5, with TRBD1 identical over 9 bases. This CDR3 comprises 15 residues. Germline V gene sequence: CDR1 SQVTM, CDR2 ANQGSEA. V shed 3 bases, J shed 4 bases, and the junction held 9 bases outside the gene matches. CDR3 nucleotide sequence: TGCAGCGTTGAGGAACAGGGGGCTGCGGGAGAGACCCAGTACTTC. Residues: CSVEEQGAAGETQYF.

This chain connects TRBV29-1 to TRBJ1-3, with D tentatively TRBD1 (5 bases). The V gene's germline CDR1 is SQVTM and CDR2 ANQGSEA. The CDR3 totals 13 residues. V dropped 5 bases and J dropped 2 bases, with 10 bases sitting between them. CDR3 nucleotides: TGCAGCGTTTCGACAGCAACTGGAAACACCATATATTTT. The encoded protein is CSVSTATGNTIYF.

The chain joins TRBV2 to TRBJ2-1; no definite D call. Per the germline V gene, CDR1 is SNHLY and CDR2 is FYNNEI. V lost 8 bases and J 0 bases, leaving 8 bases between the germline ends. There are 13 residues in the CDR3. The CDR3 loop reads CASERNSYNEQFF. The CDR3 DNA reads TGTGCCAGCGAACGGAACTCCTACAATGAGCAGTTCTTC.

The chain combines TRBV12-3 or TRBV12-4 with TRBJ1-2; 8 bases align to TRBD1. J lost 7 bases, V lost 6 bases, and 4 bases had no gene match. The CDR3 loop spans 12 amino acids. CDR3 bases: TGTGCCAGCAGGCAGGGGGCGAGTGGCTACACCTTC. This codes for CASRQGASGYTF.

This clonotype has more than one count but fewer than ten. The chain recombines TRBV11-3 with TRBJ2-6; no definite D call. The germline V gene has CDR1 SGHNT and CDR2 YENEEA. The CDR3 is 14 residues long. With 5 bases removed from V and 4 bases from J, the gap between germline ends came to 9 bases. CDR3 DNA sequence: TGTGCCAGCAGCCAATCGACAGGGGCCAACGTCCTGACTTTC. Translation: CASSQSTGANVLTF.

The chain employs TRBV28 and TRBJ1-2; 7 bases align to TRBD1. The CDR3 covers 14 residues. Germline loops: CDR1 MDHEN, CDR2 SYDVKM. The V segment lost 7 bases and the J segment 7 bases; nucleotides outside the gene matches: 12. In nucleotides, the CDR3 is TGTGCCAGCACCGCGGGACAGCCCCTCTTTGGCTACACCTTC. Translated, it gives CASTAGQPLFGYTF.

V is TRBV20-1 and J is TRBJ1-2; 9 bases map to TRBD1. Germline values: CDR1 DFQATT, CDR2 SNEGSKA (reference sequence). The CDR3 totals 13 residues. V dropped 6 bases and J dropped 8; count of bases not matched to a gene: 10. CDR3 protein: CSAAAGTGFGYTF. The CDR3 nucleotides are TGCAGTGCCGCTGCAGGGACAGGGTTCGGCTACACCTTC.

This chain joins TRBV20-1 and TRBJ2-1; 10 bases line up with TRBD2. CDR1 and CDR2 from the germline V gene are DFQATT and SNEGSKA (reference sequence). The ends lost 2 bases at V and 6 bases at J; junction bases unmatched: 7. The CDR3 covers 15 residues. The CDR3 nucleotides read TGCAGTGCTAGACGCCTAGCGGGAGAGGGCAATGAGCAGTTCTTC. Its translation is CSARRLAGEGNEQFF.

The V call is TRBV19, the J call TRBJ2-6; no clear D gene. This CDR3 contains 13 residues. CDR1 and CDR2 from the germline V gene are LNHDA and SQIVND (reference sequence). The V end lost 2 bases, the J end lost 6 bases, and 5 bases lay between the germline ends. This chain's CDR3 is CASSILQANVLTF. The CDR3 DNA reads TGTGCCAGTAGTATATTACAGGCCAACGTCCTGACTTTC. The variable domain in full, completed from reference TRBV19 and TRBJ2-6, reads DGGITQSPKYLFRKEGQNVTLSCEQNLNHDAMYWYRQDPGQGLRLIYYSQIVNDFQKGDIAEGYSVSREKKESFPLTVTSAQKNPTAFYLCASSILQANVLTFGAGSRLTVL.

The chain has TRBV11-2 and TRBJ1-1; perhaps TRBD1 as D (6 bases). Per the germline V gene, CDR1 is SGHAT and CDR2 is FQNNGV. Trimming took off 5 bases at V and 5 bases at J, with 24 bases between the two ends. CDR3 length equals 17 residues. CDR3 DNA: TGTGCCAGCAGCAAAGCCCCAACAGGGATGGTTGGGACTGAAGCTTTCTTT. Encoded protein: CASSKAPTGMVGTEAFF. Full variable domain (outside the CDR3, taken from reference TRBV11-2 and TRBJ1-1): EAGVAQSPRYKIIEKRQSVAFWCNPISGHATLYWYQQILGQGPKLLIQFQNNGVVDDSQLPKDRFSAERLKGVDSTLKIQPAKLEDSAVYLCASSKAPTGMVGTEAFFGQGTRLTVV.

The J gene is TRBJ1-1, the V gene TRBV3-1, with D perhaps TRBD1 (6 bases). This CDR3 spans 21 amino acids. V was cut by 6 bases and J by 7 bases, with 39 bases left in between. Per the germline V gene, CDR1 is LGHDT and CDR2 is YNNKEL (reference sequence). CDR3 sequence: CASSPLGRGAPAGVGRNEAFF. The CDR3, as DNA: TGTGCCAGCAGTCCATTGGGACGGGGGGCGCCGGCTGGGGTAGGAAGGAATGAAGCTTTCTTT.

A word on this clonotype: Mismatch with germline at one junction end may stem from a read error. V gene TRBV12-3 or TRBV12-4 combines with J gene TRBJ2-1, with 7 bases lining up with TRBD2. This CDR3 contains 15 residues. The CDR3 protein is CASSLAVPLRNEQFF. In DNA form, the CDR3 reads TGTGCCAGCAGTCTAGCGGTACCCCTCAGGAATGAGCAGTTCTTC.

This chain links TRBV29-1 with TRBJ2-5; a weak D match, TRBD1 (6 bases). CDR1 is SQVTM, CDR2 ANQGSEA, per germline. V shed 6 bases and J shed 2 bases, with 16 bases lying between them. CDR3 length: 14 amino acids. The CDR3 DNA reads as TGCAGCGTCCACAGGGTGTTGGGACAAGAGACCCAGTACTTC. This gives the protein CSVHRVLGQETQYF.

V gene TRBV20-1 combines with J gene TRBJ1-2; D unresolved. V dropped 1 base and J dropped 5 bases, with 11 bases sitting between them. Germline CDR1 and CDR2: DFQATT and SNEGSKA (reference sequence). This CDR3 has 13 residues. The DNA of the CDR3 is TGCAGTGCTAGAGTCGGCGAGTTTTATGGCTACACCTTC. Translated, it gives CSARVGEFYGYTF.

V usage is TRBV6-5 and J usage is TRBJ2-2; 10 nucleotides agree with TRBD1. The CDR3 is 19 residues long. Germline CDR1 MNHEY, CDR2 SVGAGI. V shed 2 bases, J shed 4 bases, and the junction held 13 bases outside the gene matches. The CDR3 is CASSYKTGGLISSTGELFF. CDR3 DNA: TGTGCCAGCAGTTACAAGACAGGGGGCTTGATCTCGAGCACCGGGGAGCTGTTTTTT.

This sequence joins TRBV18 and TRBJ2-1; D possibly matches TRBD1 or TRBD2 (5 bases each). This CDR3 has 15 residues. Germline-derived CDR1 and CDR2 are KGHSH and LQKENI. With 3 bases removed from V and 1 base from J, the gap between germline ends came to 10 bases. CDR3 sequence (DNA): TGTGCCAGCTCACCCCGGGACGGATCCTACAATGAGCAGTTCTTC. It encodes CASSPRDGSYNEQFF.

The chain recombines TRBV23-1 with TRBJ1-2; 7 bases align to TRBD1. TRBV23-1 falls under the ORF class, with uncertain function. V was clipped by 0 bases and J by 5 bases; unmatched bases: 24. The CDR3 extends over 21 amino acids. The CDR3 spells CASSQSRGGSGVEGAGYGYTF. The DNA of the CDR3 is TGCGCCAGCAGTCAATCGAGGGGTGGGAGCGGCGTGGAGGGGGCTGGGTATGGCTACACCTTC.

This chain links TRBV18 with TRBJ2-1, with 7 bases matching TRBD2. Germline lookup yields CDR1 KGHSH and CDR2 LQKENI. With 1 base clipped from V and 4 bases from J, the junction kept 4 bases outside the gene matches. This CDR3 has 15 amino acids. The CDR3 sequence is CASSPQSGIYNEQFF. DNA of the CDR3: TGTGCCAGCTCACCACAGAGCGGGATATACAATGAGCAGTTCTTC.

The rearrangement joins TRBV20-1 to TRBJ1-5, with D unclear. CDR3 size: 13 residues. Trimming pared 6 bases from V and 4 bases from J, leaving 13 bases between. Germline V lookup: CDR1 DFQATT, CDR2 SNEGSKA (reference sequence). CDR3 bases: TGCAGTGCCAGAAGTCTGGGGAATCAGCCCCAGCATTTT. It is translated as CSARSLGNQPQHF.

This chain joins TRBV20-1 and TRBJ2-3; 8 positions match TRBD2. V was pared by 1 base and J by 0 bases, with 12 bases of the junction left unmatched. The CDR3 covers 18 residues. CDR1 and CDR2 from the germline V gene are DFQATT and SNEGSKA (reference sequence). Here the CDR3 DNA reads TGCAGTGCTAGAGGTGTAACACGGGGGGGCGGTAGCACAGATACGCAGTATTTT. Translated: CSARGVTRGGGSTDTQYF.

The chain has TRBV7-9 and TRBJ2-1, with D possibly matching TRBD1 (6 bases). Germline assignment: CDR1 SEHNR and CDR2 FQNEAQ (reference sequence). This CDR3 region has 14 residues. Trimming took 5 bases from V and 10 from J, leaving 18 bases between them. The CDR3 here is CASSHTRTAGEQFF. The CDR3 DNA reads TGTGCCAGCAGCCATACTAGGACAGCTGGGGAGCAGTTCTTC. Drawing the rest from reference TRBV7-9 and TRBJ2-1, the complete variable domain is DTGVSQNPRHKITKRGQNVTFRCDPISEHNRLYWYRQTLGQGPEFLTYFQNEAQLEKSRLLSDRFSAERPKGSFSTLEIQRTEQGDSAMYLCASSHTRTAGEQFFGPGTRLTVL.

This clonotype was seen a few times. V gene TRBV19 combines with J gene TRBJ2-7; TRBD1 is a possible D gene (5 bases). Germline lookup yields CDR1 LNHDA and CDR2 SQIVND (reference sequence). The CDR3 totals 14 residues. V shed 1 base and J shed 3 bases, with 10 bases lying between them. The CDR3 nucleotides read TGTGCCAGTAGTATAGCGGCCAGGGACTACGAGCAGTACTTC. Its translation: CASSIAARDYEQYF.

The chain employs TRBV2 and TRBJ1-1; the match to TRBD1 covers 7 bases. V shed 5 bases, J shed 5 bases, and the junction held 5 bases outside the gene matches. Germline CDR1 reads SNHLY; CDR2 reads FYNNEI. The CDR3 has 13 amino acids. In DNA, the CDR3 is TGTGCCAGCAGTCCACAGGGGTTGACTGAAGCTTTCTTT. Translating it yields CASSPQGLTEAFF.

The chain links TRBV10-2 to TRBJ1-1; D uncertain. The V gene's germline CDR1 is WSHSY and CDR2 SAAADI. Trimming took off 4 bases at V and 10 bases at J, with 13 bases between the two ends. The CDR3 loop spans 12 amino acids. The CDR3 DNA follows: TGCGCCAGCAGTGCGAGTGGAACGGGAGCTTTCTTT. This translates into CASSASGTGAFF.

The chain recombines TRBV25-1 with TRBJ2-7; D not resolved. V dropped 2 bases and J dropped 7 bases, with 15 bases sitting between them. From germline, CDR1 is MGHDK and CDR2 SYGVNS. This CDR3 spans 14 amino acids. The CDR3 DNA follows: TGTGCCAGCAGTGAAGCGTTGAGACCTTGGGAGCAGTACTTC. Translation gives CASSEALRPWEQYF.

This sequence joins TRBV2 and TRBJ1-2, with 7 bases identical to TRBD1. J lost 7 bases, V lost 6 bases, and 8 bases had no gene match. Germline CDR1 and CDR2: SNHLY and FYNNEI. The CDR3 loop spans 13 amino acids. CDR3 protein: CASRYDRDGGYTF. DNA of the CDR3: TGTGCCAGCAGATACGACAGGGATGGTGGCTACACCTTC.

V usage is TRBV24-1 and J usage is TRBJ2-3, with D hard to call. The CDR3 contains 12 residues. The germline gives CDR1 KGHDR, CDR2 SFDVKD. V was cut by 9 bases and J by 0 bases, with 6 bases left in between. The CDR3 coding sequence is TGTGCCACCGAGGCTAGCACAGATACGCAGTATTTT. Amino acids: CATEASTDTQYF.

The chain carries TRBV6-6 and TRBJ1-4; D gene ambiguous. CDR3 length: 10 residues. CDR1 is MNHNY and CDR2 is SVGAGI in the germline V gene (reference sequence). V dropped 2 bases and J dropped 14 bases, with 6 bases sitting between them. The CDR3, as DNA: TGTGCCAGCAGTTACGGATCCCTGTTTTTT. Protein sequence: CASSYGSLFF.

The chain's CDR3 is CASSPLTQGLRSGYTF. The CDR3 DNA follows: TGTGCCAGCAGCCCGTTGACACAGGGGCTCAGGAGTGGCTACACCTTC. The chain uses TRBV12-3 or TRBV12-4 and TRBJ1-2; TRBD1 aligns across 7 bases. The CDR3 loop spans 16 amino acids. The trim removed 6 bases at V and 7 bases at J, leaving 17 bases unmatched.